The 10 T cell receptor beta chains listed next were all sequenced from one sample in a study of blood T cell repertoires in COVID-19. Only in-frame clones appear in the TCRdb table, and some are missing; sequencing was by immunoSEQ multiplex PCR. The sample holds 250,000 to 300,000 clones; 75% to 85% are singletons and the top ten take about 5.1%. The sample comprised peripheral blood. All receptors come from a man aged 50-59 years with active or convalescent COVID-19.

The rearrangement joins TRBV18 to TRBJ2-4, with 10 bases matching TRBD1. Germline CDR1 is KGHSH and CDR2 is LQKENI. The V gene end was trimmed by 0 bases and the J gene end by 0 bases; junction bases not matched to a gene: 11. The CDR3 consists of 20 residues. The CDR3 loop reads CASSPPSGTGAGAAKNIQYF. In DNA form, the CDR3 reads TGTGCCAGCTCACCACCAAGCGGGACAGGGGCCGGCGCAGCCAAAAACATTCAGTACTTC.

V usage is TRBV28 and J usage is TRBJ2-1; no firm D call. The CDR3 runs to 15 residues. Per the germline V gene, CDR1 is MDHEN and CDR2 is SYDVKM. The V end lost 5 bases, the J end lost 6 bases, and 17 bases lay between the germline ends. This CDR3 reads CASSPHRQYSNEQFF. The DNA for the CDR3 is TGTGCCAGCAGTCCACATCGGCAATACAGCAATGAGCAGTTCTTC.

The chain joins TRBV12-3 or TRBV12-4 to TRBJ1-1; 9 bases line up with TRBD1. With V trimmed by 5 bases and J by 6 bases, 4 bases remained unmatched. This CDR3 is built from 13 residues. The CDR3 DNA sequence: TGTGCCAGCAGTCTGGGGACAGGGTCTGAAGCTTTCTTT. Translation gives CASSLGTGSEAFF.

The chain is built from TRBV10-2 and TRBJ1-5; possible D gene TRBD1, 6 bases. This CDR3 has 14 amino acids. Trimming took off 7 bases at V and 0 bases at J, with 10 bases between the two ends. CDR1 and CDR2 (germline): WSHSY, SAAADI. The CDR3: CASIHRDSNQPQHF. CDR3 in DNA: TGCGCCAGCATACACAGGGATAGCAATCAGCCCCAGCATTTT.

V gene TRBV30 combines with J gene TRBJ1-1, with a possible D match to TRBD1 (6 bases). In germline, CDR1 is GTSNPN, CDR2 SVGIG (reference sequence). The ends were cut back, 4 bases at V and 0 bases at J, with 9 bases in the middle. This CDR3 contains 13 residues. Here the CDR3 reads CAWKGVMNTEAFF. The CDR3, as DNA: TGTGCCTGGAAGGGGGTTATGAACACTGAAGCTTTCTTT.

The chain carries TRBV19 and TRBJ2-6, with D possibly matching TRBD2 (7 bases). Germline V lookup: CDR1 LNHDA, CDR2 SQIVND (reference sequence). The CDR3 loop spans 18 amino acids. The V end lost 7 bases, the J end lost 1 base, and 20 bases lay between the germline ends. The CDR3 spells CASTSPRGLASGANVLTF. The CDR3 bases are TGTGCCAGTACCTCTCCGCGGGGGCTTGCTTCTGGGGCCAACGTCCTGACTTTC.

This clone was counted only a few times. The V call is TRBV4-1, the J call TRBJ2-1, with TRBD2 as a possible D gene (5 bases). Deletions cut 4 bases from V and 6 bases from J, with 16 bases between. This CDR3 is built from 15 residues. CDR1 MGHRA and CDR2 YSYEKL come from the germline V gene. The DNA of the CDR3 is TGCGCCAGCAGCCTAATAATCGACTATCTCAATGAGCAGTTCTTC. Its translation is CASSLIIDYLNEQFF.

The chain has TRBV10-2 and TRBJ2-7, with D possibly matching TRBD2 (6 bases). Trimming removed 10 bases from V and 7 bases from J, with 17 bases in between. The CDR3 has 12 amino acids. Germline-derived CDR1 and CDR2 are WSHSY and SAAADI. The CDR3, as DNA: TGCGCCACCGCGATGACGGAGGGGGAGCAGTACTTC. Encoded protein: CATAMTEGEQYF.

The J gene is TRBJ1-6, the V gene TRBV3-1 (or the pseudogene TRBV3-2); 9 bases map to TRBD1. V trimming: 5 bases; J trimming: 10 bases; junction bases outside the gene matches: 6. This CDR3 region has 14 residues. Germline V gene lookup returns CDR1 LGHDT and CDR2 YNNKEL (reference sequence). In DNA, the CDR3 is TGTGCCAGCAGCTTACGGACAGGGGTCTCACCCCTCCACTTT. Protein sequence: CASSLRTGVSPLHF.

The chain is built from TRBV5-4 and TRBJ1-2; D perhaps matches TRBD1 (5 bases). The CDR3 extends over 15 amino acids. Germline assignment: CDR1 SGHNT and CDR2 YYREEE (reference sequence). The V end lost 3 bases, the J end lost 1 base, and 13 bases lay between the germline ends. The CDR3 coding sequence is TGTGCCAGCAGCTCTGGGGGGGTGCTTAACTATGGCTACACCTTC. Translated, it gives CASSSGGVLNYGYTF.